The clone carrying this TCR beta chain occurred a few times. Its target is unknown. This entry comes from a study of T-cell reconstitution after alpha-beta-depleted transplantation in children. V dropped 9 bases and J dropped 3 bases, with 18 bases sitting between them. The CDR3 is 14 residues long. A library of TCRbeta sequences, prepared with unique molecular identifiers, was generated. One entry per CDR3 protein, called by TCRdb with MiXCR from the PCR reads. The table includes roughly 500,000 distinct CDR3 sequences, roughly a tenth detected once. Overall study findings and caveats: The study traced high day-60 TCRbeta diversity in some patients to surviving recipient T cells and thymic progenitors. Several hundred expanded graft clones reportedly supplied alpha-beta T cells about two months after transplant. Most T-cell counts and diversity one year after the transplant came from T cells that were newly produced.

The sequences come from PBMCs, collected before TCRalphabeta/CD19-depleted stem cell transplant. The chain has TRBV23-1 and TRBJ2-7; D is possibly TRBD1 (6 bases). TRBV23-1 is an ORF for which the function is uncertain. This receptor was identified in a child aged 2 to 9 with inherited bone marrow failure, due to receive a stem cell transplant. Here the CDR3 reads CASLSGTSHYEQYF. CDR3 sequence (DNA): TGCGCCAGTCTTTCCGGGACATCCCACTACGAGCAGTACTTC.